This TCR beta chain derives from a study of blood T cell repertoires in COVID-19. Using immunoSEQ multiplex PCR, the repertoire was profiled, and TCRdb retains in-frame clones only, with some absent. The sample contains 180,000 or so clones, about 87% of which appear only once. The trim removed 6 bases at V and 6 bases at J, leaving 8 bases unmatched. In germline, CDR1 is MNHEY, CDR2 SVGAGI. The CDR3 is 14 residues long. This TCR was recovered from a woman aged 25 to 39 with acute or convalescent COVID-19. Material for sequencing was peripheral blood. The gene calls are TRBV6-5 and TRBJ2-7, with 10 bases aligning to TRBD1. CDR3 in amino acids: CASRARTGGGEQYF. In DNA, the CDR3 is TGTGCCAGCAGGGCTCGGACAGGGGGGGGCGAGCAGTACTTC.